One sample yielded the 21 T cell receptor beta chains listed below, sequenced in a study of blood T cell repertoires in COVID-19. Only in-frame clones appear in the TCRdb table, and some are missing; sequencing was by immunoSEQ multiplex PCR. This table has some 140,000 clones, around 82% appearing once. Material for sequencing was peripheral blood. These receptor sequences come from a man aged 55 to 70 with COVID-19, enrolled during active disease.

This chain uses TRBV11-1 with TRBJ2-7; TRBD1 aligns across 9 bases. The germline V gene has CDR1 SGHAT and CDR2 FQDESV (reference sequence). The CDR3 is 13 residues long. V lost 5 bases, J lost 6 bases, and 5 bases stayed unmatched. As DNA, the CDR3 is TGTGCCAGCAGCAAAGGACAGGGGCTCGAGCAGTACTTC. It specifies CASSKGQGLEQYF.

The rearrangement uses TRBV19 and TRBJ1-1; maybe TRBD1 (6 bases). V lost 4 bases and J 6 bases, leaving 15 bases between the germline ends. The CDR3 contains 14 residues. Germline assignment: CDR1 LNHDA and CDR2 SQIVND (reference sequence). The chain's CDR3 is CASSTPGGGPEAFF. The CDR3 DNA reads TGTGCCAGTAGTACCCCGGGGGGGGGCCCTGAAGCTTTCTTT.

V gene TRBV7-2 combines with J gene TRBJ1-2; 9 nucleotides match TRBD1. This CDR3 has 15 amino acids. With V trimmed by 4 bases and J by 8 bases, 11 bases remained unmatched. From germline, CDR1 is SGHTA and CDR2 FQGNSA. CDR3 nucleotides: TGTGCCAGCAGCTCTATCGGGACAGGGAATTCAGGCTACACCTTC. Translating it yields CASSSIGTGNSGYTF.

The rearrangement uses TRBV28 and TRBJ1-2; 8 nucleotides line up with TRBD1. Germline loops: CDR1 MDHEN, CDR2 SYDVKM. V shed 7 bases and J 8 bases; nucleotides not matched to a gene: 6. This CDR3 spans 12 amino acids. CDR3 sequence: CASTDRVGGYTF. The DNA of the CDR3 is TGTGCCAGCACGGACAGGGTGGGAGGCTACACCTTC.

The V gene is TRBV19, the J gene TRBJ2-5; D possibly corresponds to TRBD2 (6 bases). The germline V gene has CDR1 LNHDA and CDR2 SQIVND (reference sequence). CDR3 length: 16 amino acids. Trimming pared 0 bases from V and 5 bases from J, leaving 16 bases between. The CDR3 DNA is TGTGCCAGTAGTATAGATCTGGGAGGACTACGCGAGACCCAGTACTTC. This encodes CASSIDLGGLRETQYF.

The genes are TRBV4-3 and TRBJ2-2, with 16 positions matching TRBD2. V was pared by 2 bases and J by 5 bases, with 8 bases of the junction left unmatched. The CDR3 runs to 19 residues. Per the germline V gene, CDR1 is LGHNA and CDR2 is YSLEER. Here the CDR3 DNA reads TGCGCCAGCAGCCAAAGGTCTCCGGGACTAGCGGGGGGGACCGGGGAGCTGTTTTTT. Its translation is CASSQRSPGLAGGTGELFF.

The chain is built from TRBV7-2 and TRBJ1-1, with 7 bases fitting TRBD1. The junction had 4 bases not matched to a gene; V was cut back by 5 bases and J by 1 base. Germline values: CDR1 SGHTA, CDR2 FQGNSA. The CDR3 covers 14 residues. The CDR3 nucleotides read TGTGCCAGCAGCGACCGGGACAGGAACACTGAAGCTTTCTTT. Protein product: CASSDRDRNTEAFF. Full variable domain (outside the CDR3, taken from reference TRBV7-2 and TRBJ1-1): GAGVSQSPSNKVTEKGKDVELRCDPISGHTALYWYRQSLGQGLEFLIYFQGNSAPDKSGLPSDRFSAERTGGSVSTLTIQRTQQEDSAVYLCASSDRDRNTEAFFGQGTRLTVV.

The rearrangement joins TRBV6-5 to TRBJ2-1; 10 bases agree with TRBD1. Per the germline V gene, CDR1 is MNHEY and CDR2 is SVGAGI. The ends lost 7 bases at V and 4 bases at J; junction bases unmatched: 7. CDR3 length: 15 amino acids. As DNA, the CDR3 is TGTGCCAGCAAAAGGGACAGGGGTCCATACAATGAGCAGTTCTTC. Translated, it gives CASKRDRGPYNEQFF.

This rearrangement joins TRBV29-1 to TRBJ1-4; D ambiguous. This CDR3 spans 13 amino acids. Germline V gives CDR1 SQVTM, CDR2 ANQGSEA. V lost 7 bases to trimming and J lost 5 bases, with 14 bases between them. For the CDR3, the DNA is TGCAGCGGTAAGGGCTGGGAGAATGAAAAACTGTTTTTT. Protein sequence: CSGKGWENEKLFF.

The CDR3 loop is CATSTRLAGSTDTQYF. The CDR3 bases are TGTGCCACCAGCACTAGACTAGCGGGGAGCACAGATACGCAGTATTTT. V is TRBV15 and J is TRBJ2-3; 11 bases fit TRBD2. V gave up 4 bases and J gave up 0 bases; unmatched junction bases: 3. The CDR3 loop spans 16 amino acids. The germline V gene has CDR1 LNHNV and CDR2 YYDKDF (reference sequence).

J is TRBJ2-3 and V is TRBV19; 8 nucleotides match TRBD2. There are 16 residues in the CDR3. With 1 base clipped from V and 1 base from J, the junction kept 4 bases outside the gene matches. Germline-derived CDR1 and CDR2 are LNHDA and SQIVND (reference sequence). CDR3 nucleotide sequence: TGTGCCAGTAGTATAGTTGCGGGAGGAGGCACAGATACGCAGTATTTT. This sequence encodes CASSIVAGGGTDTQYF. Full variable domain (remainder filled in from reference TRBV19 and TRBJ2-3): DGGITQSPKYLFRKEGQNVTLSCEQNLNHDAMYWYRQDPGQGLRLIYYSQIVNDFQKGDIAEGYSVSREKKESFPLTVTSAQKNPTAFYLCASSIVAGGGTDTQYFGPGTRLTVL.

The rearrangement links TRBV29-1 to TRBJ2-7; 9 nucleotides agree with TRBD1. The germline V gene encodes CDR1 SQVTM and CDR2 ANQGSEA. Losses at the gene ends were 6 bases for V and 5 bases for J; bases not matched to a gene: 5. CDR3 size: 12 residues. The CDR3 region has the DNA TGCAGCGTCCGGGACAGGGTTGACGAGCAGTACTTC. The encoded protein is CSVRDRVDEQYF.

V usage is TRBV5-6 and J usage is TRBJ1-3; D gene ambiguous. The length of the CDR3 is 15 residues. Germline CDR1 is SGHDT and CDR2 is YYEEEE. Between the trimmed V and J ends, which lost 4 bases and 2 bases, there was a span of 13 bases. The CDR3 reads CASSPAGVPGNTIYF. The CDR3 coding sequence is TGTGCCAGCAGCCCGGCCGGAGTCCCTGGAAACACCATATATTTT.

In nucleotides, the CDR3 is TGTGCCAGCAGTTTATATTACCGACTAGCGGGGCACACCGGGGAGCTGTTTTTT. This sequence encodes CASSLYYRLAGHTGELFF. J is TRBJ2-2 and V is TRBV27; 11 bases agree with TRBD2. Per germline, CDR1 MNHEY and CDR2 SMNVEV (reference sequence). The trim removed 1 base at V and 3 bases at J, leaving 7 bases unmatched. The CDR3 is 18 residues long.

V and J are TRBV28 and TRBJ2-7; D unclear. This CDR3 region has 11 residues. Germline V CDR1 and CDR2: MDHEN, SYDVKM. Trimming cost V 4 bases and J 4 bases, with 5 bases left between them. The CDR3 coding sequence is TGTGCCAGCAGTTCCTCGTACGAGCAGTACTTC. It yields the protein CASSSSYEQYF.

The genes are TRBV27 and TRBJ1-2, with 10 bases matching TRBD1. Germline V gives CDR1 MNHEY, CDR2 SMNVEV (reference sequence). The CDR3 has 14 amino acids. J gave up 8 bases and V 10 bases, and 13 bases lay outside the gene matches. DNA for the CDR3: TGTGCCACCGGGACAGGGGCCAGGATGGGAGGCTACACCTTC. Protein product: CATGTGARMGGYTF.

The V gene is TRBV3-1 (or the pseudogene TRBV3-2), the J gene TRBJ2-2; D is possibly TRBD1 (6 bases). CDR3 length: 17 amino acids. The germline V and J ends were trimmed by 1 base and 6 bases, with 18 bases remaining between them. CDR1 is LGHDT and CDR2 is YNNKEL in the germline V gene (reference sequence). The CDR3 DNA is TGTGCCAGCAGCCAAGCAAAGGGGGTAGTTGTCCCCGGGGAGCTGTTTTTT. Translated, it gives CASSQAKGVVVPGELFF.

This clone was observed a single time. The rearrangement links TRBV29-1 to TRBJ1-1; D gene ambiguous. The V gene lost 3 bases and the J gene lost 1 base, with 3 bases spanning the gap. The CDR3 spans 11 residues. CDR1 is SQVTM and CDR2 is ANQGSEA in the germline V gene. CDR3 sequence (DNA): TGCAGCGTTGATAAGAACACTGAAGCTTTCTTT. Its translation is CSVDKNTEAFF. The full variable domain, in which reference TRBV29-1 and TRBJ1-1 provide the parts outside the CDR3, is SAVISQKPSRDICQRGTSLTIQCQVDSQVTMMFWYRQQPGQSLTLIATANQGSEATYESGFVIDKFPISRPNLTFSTLTVSNMSPEDSSIYLCSVDKNTEAFFGQGTRLTVV.

This rearrangement joins TRBV11-3 to TRBJ1-6; D uncertain. CDR1 is SGHNT, CDR2 YENEEA, per germline. V shed 5 bases and J shed 7 bases, with 9 bases lying between them. The CDR3 is 13 amino acids. The CDR3: CASSPILNSPLHF. The CDR3 DNA reads TGTGCCAGCAGCCCTATATTGAATTCACCCCTCCACTTT.

V is TRBV29-1 and J is TRBJ1-1; no definite D call. The CDR3 totals 13 residues. V lost 4 bases, J lost 2 bases, and 11 bases lay in between. Per the germline V gene, CDR1 is SQVTM and CDR2 is ANQGSEA. CDR3 loop: CSVAQISNTEAFF. The CDR3 bases are TGCAGCGTTGCTCAGATATCTAACACTGAAGCTTTCTTT.

This chain connects TRBV7-9 to TRBJ1-5, with 7 bases fitting TRBD1. V dropped 8 bases and J dropped 0; count of bases not matched to a gene: 4. The CDR3 has 14 residues. Germline CDR1 reads SEHNR; CDR2 reads FQNEAQ (reference sequence). CDR3 bases: TGTGCCAGCCAGGGGGGATCTAGCAATCAGCCCCAGCATTTT. Protein product: CASQGGSSNQPQHF.